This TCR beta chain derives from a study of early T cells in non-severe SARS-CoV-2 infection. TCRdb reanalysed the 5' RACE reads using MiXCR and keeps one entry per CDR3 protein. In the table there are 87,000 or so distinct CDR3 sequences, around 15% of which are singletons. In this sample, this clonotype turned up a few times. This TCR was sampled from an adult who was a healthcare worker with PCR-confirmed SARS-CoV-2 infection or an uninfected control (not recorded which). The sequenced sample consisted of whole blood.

CDR3 nucleotide sequence: TGTGCCATCAGTGTTAGGTCTAACTTCGACGAGCAGTACTTC. Amino acid sequence: CAISVRSNFDEQYF. The chain carries TRBV10-3 and TRBJ2-7; D is unresolved. This CDR3 is built from 14 residues. Per germline, CDR1 ENHRY and CDR2 SYGVKD. V was clipped by 4 bases and J by 5 bases, with 15 bases between them.